These T cell receptor beta chains were read from a single sample in a study of blood T cells in healthy people across ages. TCRdb re-derived calls from the 5' RACE reads in MiXCR, one entry per CDR3 protein. The sample has roughly 860,000 distinct CDR3 sequences, 55% to 65% seen once; the top ten hold 28%. The sample taken for sequencing was blood. These receptors all stem from a man aged 25 to 45 in good health. Both conserved end residues are part of each CDR3. A D gene is named only where the DNA matches it firmly. Rows may omit the clone size; those that give it use once, few, many or a size class.

V gene	CDR3 length	J gene	clone size	D gene	CDR3 protein	CDR3 DNA
TRBV5-1	15	TRBJ2-1	few	TRBD1	CASSLGGSQNYEQFF	TGCGCCAGCAGCTTAGGGGGCTCCCAAAATTATGAGCAGTTCTTC
TRBV29-1	12	TRBJ1-2	.	.	CSVTGDAYGYTF	TGCAGCGTTACCGGGGATGCCTATGGCTACACCTTC
TRBV12-3/TRBV12-4	17	TRBJ2-3	.	TRBD2	CASSSVPLAGRGDTQYF	TGTGCCAGCAGTTCCGTGCCCCTAGCGGGGAGGGGGGATACGCAGTATTTT
TRBV2	14	TRBJ2-7	once	.	CASMGSGQPYEQYF	TGTGCCAGCATGGGGTCAGGGCAACCCTACGAGCAGTACTTC
TRBV7-2	14	TRBJ1-4	.	TRBD1	CASSGGQLNEKLFF	TGTGCCAGCAGCGGGGGACAGCTTAATGAAAAACTGTTTTTT
TRBV4-3	15	TRBJ2-1	.	.	CASSQMIGIYNEQFF	TGCGCCAGCAGCCAAATGATAGGGATCTACAATGAGCAGTTCTTC
TRBV9	14	TRBJ2-5	.	.	CASSQGGGGREQYF	TGTGCCAGCAGCCAAGGAGGGGGAGGGAGGGAGCAGTACTTC
TRBV12-3/TRBV12-4	17	TRBJ2-5	once	TRBD2	CASSLGSGGGPRETQYF	TGTGCCAGCAGTTTAGGATCGGGGGGGGGACCTCGAGAGACCCAGTACTTC
TRBV6-5	15	TRBJ1-2	.	TRBD1	CASSPGTGGDYGYTF	TGTGCCAGCAGCCCCGGGACAGGGGGAGACTATGGCTACACCTTC
TRBV9	13	TRBJ2-1	.	TRBD2	CASQSGGENEQFF	TGTGCCAGCCAGAGCGGGGGGGAAAATGAGCAGTTCTTC
TRBV5-1	14	TRBJ1-4	.	.	CASSSRAQGEKLFF	TGCGCCAGCAGCTCGAGGGCCCAAGGGGAAAAACTGTTTTTT
TRBV30	11	TRBJ1-2	.	.	CAWSPGPGYTF	TGTGCCTGGAGCCCAGGGCCAGGCTACACCTTC
TRBV7-8	13	TRBJ2-5	.	.	CASSTTRVETQYF	TGTGCCAGCAGCACGACTAGAGTAGAGACCCAGTACTTC
TRBV5-1	12	TRBJ2-1	.	.	CASSLVTNEQFF	TGCGCCAGCAGCTTGGTCACCAATGAGCAGTTCTTC
TRBV29-1	13	TRBJ2-1	.	TRBD2	CSVGLAGFNEQFF	TGCAGCGTGGGACTAGCGGGGTTCAATGAGCAGTTCTTC
TRBV5-1	14	TRBJ2-5	few	.	CASSLLDSGETQYF	TGCGCCAGCAGCTTGCTGGACAGTGGCGAGACCCAGTACTTC
TRBV5-1	13	TRBJ2-1	.	.	CASRPGENNEQFF	TGCGCCAGCAGGCCAGGGGAGAACAATGAGCAGTTCTTC
TRBV7-8	14	TRBJ1-2	.	TRBD1	CASSLGTGGNGYTF	TGTGCCAGCAGCTTAGGGACAGGGGGGAATGGCTACACCTTC
TRBV21-1	14	TRBJ1-1	.	.	CASSKVKGRTEAFF	TGTGCCAGCAGCAAAGTTAAAGGACGAACTGAAGCTTTCTTT
TRBV10-3	15	TRBJ2-3	.	.	CATLLGHQFTDTQYF	TGTGCCACTCTCCTAGGACACCAATTCACAGATACGCAGTATTTT
TRBV5-1	14	TRBJ2-3	.	.	CASSLEAGRDTQYF	TGCGCCAGCAGCTTGGAAGCAGGGAGAGATACGCAGTATTTT
TRBV20-1	14	TRBJ2-5	.	.	CSARDRASRETQYF	TGCAGTGCTAGAGATAGGGCTAGCCGGGAGACCCAGTACTTC
TRBV6-2/TRBV6-3	14	TRBJ2-7	.	.	CATSWSMGGYEQYF	TGTGCCACCAGCTGGTCCATGGGGGGATACGAGCAGTACTTC
TRBV29-1	14	TRBJ2-7	.	.	CSVDWAPYSYEQYF	TGCAGCGTTGATTGGGCACCTTACTCCTACGAGCAGTACTTC
TRBV10-3	15	TRBJ1-2	.	.	CAISELGGTDYGCTF	TGTGCCATCAGTGAGCTTGGAGGGACGGACTATGGCTGCACCTTC
TRBV7-2	14	TRBJ2-1	.	.	CASSLGDIYNEQFF	TGTGCCAGCAGCTTAGGGGACATATACAATGAGCAGTTCTTC
TRBV5-1	17	TRBJ2-5	.	.	CASSLVSGGFNKETQYF	TGCGCCAGCAGCTTGGTCTCTGGGGGTTTCAACAAAGAGACCCAGTACTTC
TRBV6-6	16	TRBJ1-2	.	.	CASSYNEVDGYYGYTF	TGTGCCAGCAGTTACAACGAAGTGGACGGTTACTATGGCTACACCTTC
TRBV27	14	TRBJ1-6	.	TRBD1	CASTQQGTRSPLHF	TGTGCCAGCACCCAACAGGGGACTAGGTCACCCCTCCACTTT
TRBV20-1	16	TRBJ2-1	once	.	CSARDSWGGTYNEQFF	TGCAGTGCTAGAGATTCGTGGGGGGGCACCTACAATGAGCAGTTCTTC
TRBV9	17	TRBJ1-3	.	TRBD1	CASSVGGQGAPGNTIYF	TGTGCCAGCAGCGTAGGAGGACAGGGAGCCCCCGGAAACACCATATATTTT
TRBV6-6	15	TRBJ2-7	.	TRBD1	CASSYLPQGEYEQYF	TGTGCCAGCAGTTACCTTCCGCAGGGGGAATACGAGCAGTACTTC
TRBV6-5	15	TRBJ2-1	.	.	CASTASSGAGNEQFF	TGTGCCAGCACCGCATCGTCTGGGGCGGGCAATGAGCAGTTCTTC
TRBV7-2	13	TRBJ1-2	.	.	CASSFEGGRGYTF	TGTGCCAGCAGCTTCGAGGGTGGCCGGGGCTACACCTTC
TRBV20-1	13	TRBJ2-3	once	TRBD2	CGRLAGNGDTQYF	TGCGGGAGGTTAGCGGGGAACGGAGATACGCAGTATTTT
TRBV29-1	14	TRBJ2-1	once	TRBD2	CSVSTGGGFNEQFF	TGCAGCGTTTCGACTGGCGGGGGGTTCAATGAGCAGTTCTTC
TRBV10-3	13	TRBJ2-3	once	TRBD1	CAIRDRERDTQYF	TGTGCCATCAGGGACAGGGAAAGAGATACGCAGTATTTT
TRBV4-1	13	TRBJ2-7	.	.	CASSNTRRNEQYF	TGCGCCAGCAGCAATACACGGAGAAACGAGCAGTACTTC
TRBV6-6	14	TRBJ2-5	few	TRBD1	CASSEGQTKETQYF	TGTGCCAGCAGCGAGGGACAGACCAAAGAGACCCAGTACTTC
TRBV28	13	TRBJ2-5	.	.	CASSLPVQETQYF	TGTGCCAGCAGTTTACCAGTTCAAGAGACCCAGTACTTC
TRBV12-3/TRBV12-4	14	TRBJ1-5	.	TRBD1	CASRGGTEYQPQHF	TGTGCCAGCAGGGGAGGGACAGAGTATCAGCCCCAGCATTTT
TRBV7-3	14	TRBJ2-7	few	.	CASSLGAVSYEQYF	TGTGCCAGCAGCTTAGGGGCGGTCTCCTACGAGCAGTACTTC
TRBV29-1	14	TRBJ2-3	.	.	CSVRLQGPTDTQYF	TGCAGCGTTCGACTTCAGGGGCCCACAGATACGCAGTATTTT
TRBV7-6	12	TRBJ1-1	.	.	CASLKAASEAFF	TGTGCCAGCTTAAAAGCAGCTTCTGAAGCTTTCTTT
TRBV30	17	TRBJ1-2	.	.	CAWSTSPVAADNYGYTF	TGTGCCTGGAGTACAAGCCCCGTGGCGGCAGATAACTATGGCTACACCTTC
TRBV28	15	TRBJ2-7	.	.	CASSLTLERNYEQYF	TGTGCCAGCAGCTTGACATTGGAGAGGAACTACGAGCAGTACTTC
TRBV29-1	15	TRBJ2-7	.	.	CSVVGGIDSSYEQYF	TGCAGCGTTGTAGGCGGGATAGATAGCTCCTACGAGCAGTACTTC
TRBV7-9	13	TRBJ2-1	.	.	CASSLMGADEQFF	TGTGCCAGCAGCTTAATGGGGGCGGATGAGCAGTTCTTC
TRBV21-1	15	TRBJ2-6	.	.	CASTDRDSGANVLTF	TGTGCCAGCACCGATAGGGACTCTGGGGCCAACGTCCTGACTTTC
TRBV7-2	14	TRBJ1-2	few	TRBD1	CASSPQGGSYGYTF	TGTGCCAGCAGCCCCCAGGGGGGGAGCTATGGCTACACCTTC
TRBV6-2/TRBV6-3	16	TRBJ1-5	.	.	CASSPPLGASNQPQHF	TGTGCCAGCAGTCCCCCCTTAGGTGCGAGCAATCAGCCCCAGCATTTT
TRBV2	11	TRBJ1-1	.	.	CASSQESEAFF	TGTGCCAGCAGTCAGGAATCTGAAGCTTTCTTT
TRBV7-2	15	TRBJ1-2	few	.	CASSLPLGAGYGYTF	TGTGCCAGCAGCCTTCCCTTAGGGGCGGGGTATGGCTACACCTTC
TRBV9	15	TRBJ2-7	.	TRBD1	CASSGGQGAIYEQYF	TGTGCCAGCAGCGGGGGACAGGGGGCGATCTACGAGCAGTACTTC
TRBV14	16	TRBJ2-5	.	.	CASSQDVGPSGETQYF	TGTGCCAGCAGCCAAGATGTTGGGCCCTCGGGCGAGACCCAGTACTTC
TRBV6-5	11	TRBJ2-1	.	.	CASSRASREYF	TGTGCCAGCAGTCGGGCGAGCCGAGAGTACTTC
TRBV10-3	11	TRBJ1-2	.	.	CTISELGGYTF	TGTACCATCAGTGAGTTAGGGGGCTACACCTTC